The sample holds one count of the clone carrying this T cell receptor (beta chain). This specimen belongs to a study of shared clonotypes between healthy human individuals. Assay used: immunoSEQ multiplex PCR; TCRdb lists only in-frame clones, some missing. The table has about 2.4 million clones, 80% to 95% seen once; the top ten hold approximately 0.37%. CDR3 length: 15 residues. V gave up 5 bases and J gave up 8 bases, with 18 bases separating them. Germline V gene lookup returns CDR1 LNHDA and CDR2 SQIVND (reference sequence). V gene TRBV19 combines with J gene TRBJ1-4; D not certain. Specimen: naive CD4+ T cells from PBMCs. Sample subset: CD45RA+ positively selected. This receptor was obtained from a man between 18 and 29 years old in good health. Some clones in this sample may be carry-over from other donors' samples. The CDR3 DNA follows: TGTGCCAGTAGTGCCTACTCGGGGATTTCGGAAAAACTGTTTTTT. Its translation is CASSAYSGISEKLFF.